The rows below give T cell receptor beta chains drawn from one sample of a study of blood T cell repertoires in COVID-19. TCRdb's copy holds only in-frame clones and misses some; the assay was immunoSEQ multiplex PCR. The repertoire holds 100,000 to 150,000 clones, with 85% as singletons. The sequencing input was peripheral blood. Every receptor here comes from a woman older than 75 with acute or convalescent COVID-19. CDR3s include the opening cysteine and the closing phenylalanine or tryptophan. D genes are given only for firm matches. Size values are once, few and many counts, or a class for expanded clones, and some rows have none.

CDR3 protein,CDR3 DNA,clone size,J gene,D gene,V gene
CASSLGGLNNQPQHF,TGCGCCAGCAGCTTGGGGGGCCTAAACAATCAGCCCCAGCATTTT,-,TRBJ1-5,-,TRBV5-1
CASSLADSSANYGYTF,TGTGCCAGCAGCTTAGCGGACAGCAGCGCGAACTATGGCTACACCTTC,-,TRBJ1-2,-,TRBV11-2
CASSLAGVPYNEQFF,TGTGCCAGCAGTTTAGCGGGGGTGCCCTACAATGAGCAGTTCTTC,once,TRBJ2-1,TRBD2,TRBV6-5
CASSQVGGTPYEQYF,TGCGCCAGCAGCCAAGTGGGCGGGACCCCCTACGAGCAGTACTTC,-,TRBJ2-7,-,TRBV4-3
CASSPGTANTGELFF,TGTGCCAGCAGCCCGGGGACAGCGAACACCGGGGAGCTGTTTTTT,-,TRBJ2-2,TRBD1,TRBV3-1/TRBV3-2
CASSPQQSGPRETQYF,TGCGCCAGCAGCCCGCAACAAAGCGGCCCCCGGGAGACCCAGTACTTC,-,TRBJ2-5,-,TRBV5-1
CATSRRTGETQYF,TGTGCCACCAGCAGGAGGACTGGGGAGACCCAGTACTTC,-,TRBJ2-5,-,TRBV15
CASSLGQAHGYTF,TGTGCCAGCAGCCTCGGACAGGCGCATGGCTACACCTTC,-,TRBJ1-2,TRBD1,TRBV12-3/TRBV12-4
CASSYSLDRVVYEQYF,TGTGCCAGCAGTTACTCGTTGGACAGGGTGGTCTACGAGCAGTACTTC,-,TRBJ2-7,TRBD1,TRBV6-5
CASSRDRDDYGYTF,TGTGCCAGCAGCCGGGACAGGGACGACTATGGCTACACCTTC,-,TRBJ1-2,TRBD1,TRBV6-5